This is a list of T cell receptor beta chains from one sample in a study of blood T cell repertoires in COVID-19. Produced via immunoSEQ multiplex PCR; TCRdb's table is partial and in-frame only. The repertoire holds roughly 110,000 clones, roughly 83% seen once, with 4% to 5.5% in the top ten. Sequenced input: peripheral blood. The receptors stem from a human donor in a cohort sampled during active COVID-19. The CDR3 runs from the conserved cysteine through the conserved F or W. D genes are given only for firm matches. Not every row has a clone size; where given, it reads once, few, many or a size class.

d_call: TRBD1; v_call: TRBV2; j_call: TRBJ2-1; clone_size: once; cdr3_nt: TGTGCCAGCAGTAAGGACAGGAACAATGAGCAGTTCTTC; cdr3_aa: CASSKDRNNEQFF
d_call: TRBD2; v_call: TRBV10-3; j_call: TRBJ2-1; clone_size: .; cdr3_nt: TGTGCCATTGCGGGACTAGCCTACAATGAGCAGTTCTTC; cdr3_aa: CAIAGLAYNEQFF
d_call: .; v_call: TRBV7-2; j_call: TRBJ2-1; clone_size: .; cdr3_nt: TGTGCCAGCAGCTTAGCCCCGACATTCTCAAATGAGCAGTTCTTC; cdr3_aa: CASSLAPTFSNEQFF
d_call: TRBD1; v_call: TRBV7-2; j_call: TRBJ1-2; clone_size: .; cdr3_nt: TGTGCCAGCAGCTCTGGGACAGGGGTAAGTGGCTACACCTTC; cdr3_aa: CASSSGTGVSGYTF
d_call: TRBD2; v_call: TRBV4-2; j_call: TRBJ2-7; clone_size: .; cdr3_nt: TGTGCCAGCAGCCACCCTGGGGTAGCGGGCCTCTACGAGCAGTACTTC; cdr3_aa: CASSHPGVAGLYEQYF
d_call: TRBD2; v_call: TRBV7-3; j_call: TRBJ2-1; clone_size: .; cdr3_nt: TGTGCCAGCAGCTTAGCACTAGCGGGAATCAATGAGCAGTTCTTC; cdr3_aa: CASSLALAGINEQFF
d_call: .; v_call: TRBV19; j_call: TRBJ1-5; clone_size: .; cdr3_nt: TGTGCCAGTAGTATAGGAGAGAGCTATAGCAATCAGCCCCAGCATTTT; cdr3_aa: CASSIGESYSNQPQHF
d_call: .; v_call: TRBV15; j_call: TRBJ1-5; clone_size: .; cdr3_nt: TGTGCCACCAGCAGAGAGCTCGGTCAGCCCCAGCATTTT; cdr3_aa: CATSRELGQPQHF
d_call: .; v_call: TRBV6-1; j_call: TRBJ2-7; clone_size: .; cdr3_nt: TGTGCCAGCAGTGAACCAAATGAGCAGTACTTC; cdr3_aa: CASSEPNEQYF
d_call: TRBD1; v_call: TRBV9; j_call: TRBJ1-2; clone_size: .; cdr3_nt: TGTGCCAGCAGCGTAGGACAGGGGGCTAACTATGGCTACACCTTC; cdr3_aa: CASSVGQGANYGYTF
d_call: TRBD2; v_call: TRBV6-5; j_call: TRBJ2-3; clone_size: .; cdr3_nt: TGTGCCAGCAGGAGGACGGGACTAGCCGCAGATACGCAGTATTTT; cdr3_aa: CASRRTGLAADTQYF
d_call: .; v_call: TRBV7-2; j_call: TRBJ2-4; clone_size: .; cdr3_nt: TGTGCCAGCAGCTTAAAGCAGGGAAACATTCAGTACTTC; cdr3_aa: CASSLKQGNIQYF
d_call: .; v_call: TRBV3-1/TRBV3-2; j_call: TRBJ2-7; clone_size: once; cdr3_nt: TGTGCCAGCAGCCAAGGGCACATTCTCTACGAGCAGTACTTC; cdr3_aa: CASSQGHILYEQYF
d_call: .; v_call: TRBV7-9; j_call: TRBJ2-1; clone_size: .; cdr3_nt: TGTGCCAGCAGATTTAGGGGGGGTGGTGAGCAGTTCTTC; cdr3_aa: CASRFRGGGEQFF
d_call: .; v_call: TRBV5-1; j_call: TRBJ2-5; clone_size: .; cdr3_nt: TGCGCCAGCAGCCTGACTTTACAAGAGACCCAGTACTTC; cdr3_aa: CASSLTLQETQYF
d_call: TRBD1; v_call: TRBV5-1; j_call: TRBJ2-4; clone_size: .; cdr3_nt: TGCGCCAGCAGCATAGGTCGCTCCGGACAGGGCAAAAACATTCAGTACTTC; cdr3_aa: CASSIGRSGQGKNIQYF
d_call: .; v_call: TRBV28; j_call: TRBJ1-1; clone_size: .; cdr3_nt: TGTGCCAGCAGCCCCGGACAGAACACTGAAGCTTTCTTT; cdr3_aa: CASSPGQNTEAFF
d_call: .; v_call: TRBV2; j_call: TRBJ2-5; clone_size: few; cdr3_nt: TGTGCCAGCATGGTCGGAGCATTCGAGACCCAGTACTTC; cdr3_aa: CASMVGAFETQYF
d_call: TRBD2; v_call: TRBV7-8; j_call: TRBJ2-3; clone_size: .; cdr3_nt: TGTGCCAGCAGCCAGGGACTAGCGGGAGTTGTTGATACGCAGTATTTT; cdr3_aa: CASSQGLAGVVDTQYF
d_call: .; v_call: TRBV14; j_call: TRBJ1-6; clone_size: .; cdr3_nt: TGTGCCAGCAGCGTAAACTATAATTCACCCCTCCACTTT; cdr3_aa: CASSVNYNSPLHF
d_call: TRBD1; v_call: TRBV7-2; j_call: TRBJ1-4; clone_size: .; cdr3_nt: TGTGCCAGCAGCTCGAGTGGGACAGAGAATGAAAAACTGTTTTTT; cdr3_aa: CASSSSGTENEKLFF
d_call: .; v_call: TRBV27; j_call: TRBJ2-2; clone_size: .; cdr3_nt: TGTGCCAGCAGACAAAGTGGCGGGATGGCCGGGGAGCTGTTTTTT; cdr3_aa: CASRQSGGMAGELFF
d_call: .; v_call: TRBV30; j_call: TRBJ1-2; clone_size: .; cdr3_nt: TGTGCCTGGAGTTTGATTCAGGGCGGCTACACCTTC; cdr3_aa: CAWSLIQGGYTF
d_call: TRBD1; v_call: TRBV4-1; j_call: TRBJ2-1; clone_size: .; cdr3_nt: TGCGCCAGCAGCCAAGGAAGGACAGGAAAGTTCTTC; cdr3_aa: CASSQGRTGKFF
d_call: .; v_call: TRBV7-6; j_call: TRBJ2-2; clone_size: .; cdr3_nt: TGTGCCAGCAGCAAACGACAGGAGACCACCGGGGAGCTGTTTTTT; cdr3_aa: CASSKRQETTGELFF
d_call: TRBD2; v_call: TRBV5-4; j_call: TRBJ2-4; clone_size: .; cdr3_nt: TGTGCCGGGTCTTGGGGGGGGGCCAAAAACATTCAGTACTTC; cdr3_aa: CAGSWGGAKNIQYF
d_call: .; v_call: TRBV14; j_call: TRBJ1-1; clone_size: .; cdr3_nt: TGTGCCAGCAGCCAAGATCCCCCCTTCACTGAAGCTTTCTTT; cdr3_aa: CASSQDPPFTEAFF
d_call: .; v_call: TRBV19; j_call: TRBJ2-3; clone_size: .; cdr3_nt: TGTGCCAGTAGTTCACACAGCACAGATACGCAGTATTTT; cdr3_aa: CASSSHSTDTQYF
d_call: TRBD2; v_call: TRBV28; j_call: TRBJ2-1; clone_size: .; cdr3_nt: TGTGCCAGCAGTTCCCTGGGAGCGGGAGACAATGAGCAGTTCTTC; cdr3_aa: CASSSLGAGDNEQFF
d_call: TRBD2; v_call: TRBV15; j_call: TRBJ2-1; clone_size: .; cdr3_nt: TGTGCCACCAACACAGAGGTGGCGGGAGGGCCTTACAATGAGCAGTTCTTC; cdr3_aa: CATNTEVAGGPYNEQFF
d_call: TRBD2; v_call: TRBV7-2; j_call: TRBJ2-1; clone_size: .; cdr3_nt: TGTGCCAGCAGCCTCCAGACTAGCCCCAATGAGCAGTTCTTC; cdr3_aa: CASSLQTSPNEQFF
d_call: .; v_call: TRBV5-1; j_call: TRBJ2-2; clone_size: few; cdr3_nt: TGCGCCAGCAGCTTGGGGGTAGGGGGACATAACACCGGGGAGCTGTTTTTT; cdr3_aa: CASSLGVGGHNTGELFF
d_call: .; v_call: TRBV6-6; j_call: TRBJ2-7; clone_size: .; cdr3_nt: TGTGCCAGCAGTAAGACAGGCTCCTACGAGCAGTACTTC; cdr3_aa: CASSKTGSYEQYF
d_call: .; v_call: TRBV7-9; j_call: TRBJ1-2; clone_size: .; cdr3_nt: TGTGCCAGCAGCTTAGAGAGCTTTAACTATGGCTACACCTTC; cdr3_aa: CASSLESFNYGYTF
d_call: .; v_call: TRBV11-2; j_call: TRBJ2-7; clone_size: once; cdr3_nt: TGTGCCAGCAGCCACGGACACTCCTACGAGCAGTACTTC; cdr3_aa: CASSHGHSYEQYF
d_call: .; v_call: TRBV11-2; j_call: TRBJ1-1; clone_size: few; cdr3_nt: TGTGCCAGCAGCGTTAGCCTTGAAGCTTTCTTT; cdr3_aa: CASSVSLEAFF
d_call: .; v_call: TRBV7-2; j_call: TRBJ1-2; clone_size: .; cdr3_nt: TGTGCCAGCAGCCCAGGACAGTCCCCGTACTATGGCTACACCTTC; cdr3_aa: CASSPGQSPYYGYTF
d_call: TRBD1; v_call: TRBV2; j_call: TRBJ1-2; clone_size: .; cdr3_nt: TGTGCCAGCAGTGACAGGACAGGGGGCTATGGCTACACCTTC; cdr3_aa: CASSDRTGGYGYTF
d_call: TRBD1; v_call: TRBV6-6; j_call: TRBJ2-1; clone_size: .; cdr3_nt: TGTGCCAGCAGTTACGGGGGACAGGGGGCGACTGAGCAGTTCTTC; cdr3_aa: CASSYGGQGATEQFF
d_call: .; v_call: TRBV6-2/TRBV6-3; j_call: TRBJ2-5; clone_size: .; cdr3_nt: TGTGCCAGCAGTCAGACACCGAGAGAGACCCAGTACTTC; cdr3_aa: CASSQTPRETQYF